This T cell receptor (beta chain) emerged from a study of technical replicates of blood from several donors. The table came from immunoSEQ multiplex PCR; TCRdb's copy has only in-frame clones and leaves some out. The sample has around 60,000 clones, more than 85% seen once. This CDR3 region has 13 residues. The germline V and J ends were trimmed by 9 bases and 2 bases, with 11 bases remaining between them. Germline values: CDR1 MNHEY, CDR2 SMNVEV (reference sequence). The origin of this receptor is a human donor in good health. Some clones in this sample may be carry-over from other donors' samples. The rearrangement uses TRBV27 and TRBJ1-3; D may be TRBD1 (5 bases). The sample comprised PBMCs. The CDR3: CARPKGAGNTIYF. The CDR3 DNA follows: TGTGCCAGGCCGAAAGGGGCTGGAAACACCATATATTTT.